This T cell receptor beta chain comes out of a study of radiation and T cells in renal cell carcinoma. CDR3 length: 16 amino acids. CDR1 SEHNR and CDR2 FQNEAQ come from the germline V gene (reference sequence). The germline V and J ends were trimmed by 1 base and 8 bases, with 17 bases remaining between them. Described treatment: 15 Gy SBRT to primary tumor, nephrectomy 4 weeks later. The patient's renal cell carcinoma had clear cell pathology. The table lists this clone with a count of one. TCRdb's copy holds only in-frame clones and misses some; the assay was immunoSEQ multiplex PCR. The repertoire holds around 10,000 clones, with over 55% as singletons.

Sequenced here: tumor tissue, sampled from a patient whose treatment included radiotherapy and nephrectomy. The clonotype comes from a woman in her forties or fifties with renal cell carcinoma. The gene calls are TRBV7-9 and TRBJ1-4, with D unclear. CDR3 nucleotide sequence: TGTGCCAGCAGCTTAGGTACAGAGGTGTCGAACGAAAAACTGTTTTTT. Its protein is CASSLGTEVSNEKLFF.